Below, 17 T cell receptor beta chains from the same sample are listed, as sequenced in a study of blood T cell repertoires in COVID-19. Some clones are missing from TCRdb's copy, which holds only in-frame ones; the method was immunoSEQ multiplex PCR. The table has under 150,000 clones, 85% to 90% seen once. Sequenced input: peripheral blood. The receptors stem from a man older than 75 with acute or convalescent COVID-19.

CDR3 sequence (DNA): TGTGCCAGCAGCTTAGTTGGGGGACAGGGGATGAATGAGCAGTTCTTC. Its translation is CASSLVGGQGMNEQFF. This chain connects TRBV7-8 to TRBJ2-1; 10 bases agree with TRBD1. The CDR3 is 16 amino acids. The germline gives CDR1 SGHVS, CDR2 FQNEAQ. Trimming at V came to 1 base and at J to 7 bases, leaving 7 bases not matched to a gene.

V is TRBV7-2 and J is TRBJ1-3; a possible D gene is TRBD1 (5 bases). With 1 base removed from V and 2 bases from J, the gap between germline ends came to 6 bases. Germline lookup yields CDR1 SGHTA and CDR2 FQGNSA. The CDR3 runs 14 residues. DNA of the CDR3: TGTGCCAGCAGCTTAGGGGGCCCTGGAAACACCATATATTTT. Amino acid sequence: CASSLGGPGNTIYF.

This chain connects TRBV11-3 to TRBJ2-7; D remains unclear. The V and J ends lost 5 bases and 0 bases respectively, with 11 bases between them. This CDR3 region has 14 residues. Germline V gives CDR1 SGHNT, CDR2 YENEEA. For the CDR3, the DNA is TGTGCCAGCAGCCCGAGTTTTACCTCCTACGAGCAGTACTTC. This sequence encodes CASSPSFTSYEQYF.

J is TRBJ2-7 and V is TRBV14, with 9 bases aligning to TRBD1. The CDR3 runs to 15 residues. The J segment lost 2 bases and the V segment lost 5 bases, leaving 7 bases of the junction unmatched. Germline CDR1 reads SGHDN; CDR2 reads FVKESK. CDR3 sequence reads: CASSIRTGVAYEQYF. CDR3 DNA: TGTGCCAGCAGCATTCGGACAGGGGTCGCCTACGAGCAGTACTTC. Full variable domain (missing parts from reference TRBV14 and TRBJ2-7): EAGVTQFPSHSVIEKGQTVTLRCDPISGHDNLYWYRRVMGKEIKFLLHFVKESKQDESGMPNNRFLAERTGGTYSTLKVQPAELEDSGVYFCASSIRTGVAYEQYFGPGTRLTVT.

This clone has more than one count but fewer than ten. The rearrangement joins TRBV19 to TRBJ2-7; tentative D call: TRBD1 (6 bases). The V gene lost 3 bases and the J gene lost 7 bases, with 16 bases spanning the gap. Germline V CDR1 and CDR2: LNHDA, SQIVND (reference sequence). CDR3 length equals 14 residues. CDR3: CASSMLYREREQYF. The CDR3 DNA follows: TGTGCCAGTAGTATGTTGTACAGGGAGAGAGAGCAGTACTTC.

This clone was counted once. V is TRBV28 and J is TRBJ1-4, with 7 bases matching TRBD1. Germline V gene data show CDR1 as MDHEN and CDR2 as SYDVKM. The CDR3 spans 16 residues. V lost 4 bases and J lost 6; bases outside the gene matches: 11. The CDR3 is CASSYAGGDSYEKLFF. CDR3 DNA sequence: TGTGCCAGCAGTTATGCGGGGGGGGACAGTTATGAAAAACTGTTTTTT.

The V gene is TRBV4-2, the J gene TRBJ2-3, with TRBD2 as a possible D gene (7 bases). V shed 0 bases and J shed 2 bases, with 15 bases lying between them. This CDR3 is built from 17 residues. Germline V gene lookup returns CDR1 LGHNA and CDR2 YNFKEQ. CDR3 sequence reads: CASSQDFRGAITDTQYF. CDR3 in DNA: TGTGCCAGCAGCCAAGATTTTCGGGGGGCAATCACAGATACGCAGTATTTT.

The genes are TRBV18 and TRBJ1-3; no definite D call. Trimming removed 5 bases at V and 0 bases at J, with 17 bases between. Germline CDR1 is KGHSH and CDR2 is LQKENI. This CDR3 comprises 17 residues. The CDR3 nucleotides are TGTGCCAGCTCATCAACACGGAGGGAGAACTCTGGAAACACCATATATTTT. As protein: CASSSTRRENSGNTIYF.

V is TRBV21-1 and J is TRBJ2-7; the D call TRBD2 from the table was never checked on the DNA. TRBV21-1 is a recognized pseudogene. The CDR3 length is 19 residues. The CDR3 nucleotides are TGTGCCAGCAGCAAAGCGTCGGCTAGCGGGAGGCACCCTCAGTACGAGCAGTACTTC. Translated: CASSKASASGRHPQYEQYF.

The table lists this clone with a few counts. The V and J genes are TRBV19 and TRBJ1-4; possibly TRBD1 for D (5 bases). Trimming removed 6 bases from V and 8 bases from J, with 16 bases in between. The CDR3 length is 14 residues. Germline assignment: CDR1 LNHDA and CDR2 SQIVND (reference sequence). Here the CDR3 reads CASRPARVVEKLFF. CDR3 sequence (DNA): TGTGCCAGTAGACCCGCCAGGGTGGTCGAAAAACTGTTTTTT.

The chain combines TRBV7-9 with TRBJ2-7, with D possibly being TRBD2 (7 bases). Germline values: CDR1 SEHNR, CDR2 FQNEAQ (reference sequence). The CDR3 is 16 amino acids. Trimming pared 0 bases from V and 9 bases from J, leaving 21 bases between. CDR3 DNA sequence: TGTGCCAGCAGCTTAGCGAGCCCCAGTCAGGGGAGGGGGCAGTACTTC. It codes for CASSLASPSQGRGQYF.

V usage is TRBV5-1 and J usage is TRBJ2-5, with a possible D match to TRBD2 (6 bases). Per germline, CDR1 SGHRS and CDR2 YFSETQ. V lost 4 bases and J lost 4, with 11 bases in between. The CDR3 runs 13 residues. DNA of the CDR3: TGCGCCAGCAGCATTAGCGGCGGAGAGACCCAGTACTTC. Its protein is CASSISGGETQYF.

The V call is TRBV6-1, the J call TRBJ1-2; D gene unclear. The CDR3 length is 13 residues. The V end lost 2 bases, the J end lost 3 bases, and 7 bases lay between the germline ends. The germline V gene has CDR1 MNHNS and CDR2 SASEGT. For the CDR3, the DNA is TGTGCCAGCAGTGAACCGGGGTACTATGGCTACACCTTC. Its translation: CASSEPGYYGYTF.

V usage is TRBV24-1 and J usage is TRBJ2-2; D may be TRBD1 (5 bases). Germline values: CDR1 KGHDR, CDR2 SFDVKD. The CDR3 is 12 amino acids. V dropped 7 bases and J dropped 7 bases, with 9 bases sitting between them. The CDR3 loop is CATRTDNGELFF. CDR3 nucleotide sequence: TGTGCCACCAGGACGGACAACGGGGAGCTGTTTTTT.

CDR3 in DNA: TGTGCCAGCAGCGTTTCGACAGGGCCGAAGCCCCAGCATTTT. It specifies CASSVSTGPKPQHF. The chain uses TRBV9 and TRBJ1-5; 7 bases map to TRBD1. J gave up 8 bases and V 2 bases, and 7 bases lay outside the gene matches. The CDR3 loop spans 14 amino acids. CDR1 and CDR2 from the germline V gene are SGDLS and YYNGEE.

This rearrangement joins TRBV4-2 to TRBJ2-2, with D possibly TRBD2 on 5 matching bases. Germline lookup yields CDR1 LGHNA and CDR2 YNFKEQ. Trimming left V 1 base short and J 0 bases short, with 6 bases between. This CDR3 is 15 amino acids long. The DNA of the CDR3 is TGTGCCAGCAGCCAAGTGGGAGCGAACACCGGGGAGCTGTTTTTT. Protein product: CASSQVGANTGELFF.

V is TRBV28 and J is TRBJ2-1; the D gene is possibly TRBD2 (5 bases). Per germline, CDR1 MDHEN and CDR2 SYDVKM. Deletions cut 2 bases from V and 5 bases from J, with 16 bases between. The CDR3 spans 16 residues. This CDR3 is CASSLQAGLGNNEQFF. The CDR3 region has the DNA TGTGCCAGCAGTTTACAGGCGGGCCTTGGGAACAATGAGCAGTTCTTC.